This entry lists 29 T cell receptor beta chains sequenced from one sample in a study of blood T cell repertoires in COVID-19. Assay used: immunoSEQ multiplex PCR; TCRdb lists only in-frame clones, some missing. The sample gives approximately 300,000 clones, around 86% of which show up once; around 1.5% is in the top ten. Sequencing input: peripheral blood. These receptors all stem from a woman between 45 and 60 years old with acute or convalescent COVID-19.

This chain uses TRBV18 with TRBJ1-5, with D maybe TRBD1 (6 bases). The CDR3 has 17 residues. V lost 0 bases, J lost 3 bases, and 15 bases lay in between. Germline values: CDR1 KGHSH, CDR2 LQKENI. DNA for the CDR3: TGTGCCAGCTCACCACCGGCACAGGGCGGTGTCAATCAGCCCCAGCATTTT. Translated: CASSPPAQGGVNQPQHF. Combining the CDR3 with reference TRBV18 and TRBJ1-5 gives the whole variable domain NAGVMQNPRHLVRRRGQEARLRCSPMKGHSHVYWYRQLPEEGLKFMVYLQKENIIDESGMPKERFSAEFPKEGPSILRIQQVVRGDSAAYFCASSPPAQGGVNQPQHFGDGTRLSIL.

The chain employs TRBV2 and TRBJ2-1, with 10 bases identical to TRBD2. The CDR3 runs 13 residues. Germline CDR1 reads SNHLY; CDR2 reads FYNNEI. J lost 10 bases, V lost 2 bases, and 2 bases had no gene match. As DNA, the CDR3 is TGTGCCAGCAGTGAACTAGCGGGAGTCGAGCAGTTCTTC. It translates to CASSELAGVEQFF.

This clone has ten or more counts. The genes are TRBV7-9 and TRBJ2-3; the match to TRBD2 covers 7 bases. The CDR3 has 16 amino acids. The V gene end was trimmed by 5 bases and the J gene end by 2 bases; junction bases not matched to a gene: 10. Germline CDR1 and CDR2: SEHNR and FQNEAQ (reference sequence). As DNA, the CDR3 is TGTGCCAGCAGCCCAGTAGTGGGAGGGTACACAGATACGCAGTATTTT. Protein product: CASSPVVGGYTDTQYF.

The chain is built from TRBV24-1 and TRBJ2-1; 7 bases fit TRBD1. The CDR3 loop spans 16 amino acids. The germline gives CDR1 KGHDR, CDR2 SFDVKD. V lost 6 bases to trimming and J lost 0 bases; unmatched junction nucleotides: 7. The CDR3 here is CATSTTGTASYNEQFF. CDR3 sequence (DNA): TGTGCCACCAGTACGACCGGGACAGCCTCCTACAATGAGCAGTTCTTC.

The V and J genes are TRBV7-8 and TRBJ1-1; TRBD1 matches 8 bases. This CDR3 region has 15 residues. Germline CDR1 is SGHVS and CDR2 is FQNEAQ. After removal of 0 bases from V and 4 bases from J, the junction contained 4 bases not matched to a gene. The CDR3 DNA is TGTGCCAGCAGCTTAGCTTACAGGGGGGGCACTGAAGCTTTCTTT. It yields the protein CASSLAYRGGTEAFF. The full variable domain, its missing parts supplied by reference TRBV7-8 and TRBJ1-1, is GAGVSQSPRYKVAKRGQDVALRCDPISGHVSLFWYQQALGQGPEFLTYFQNEAQLDKSGLPSDRFFAERPEGSVSTLKIQRTQQEDSAVYLCASSLAYRGGTEAFFGQGTRLTVV.

V gene TRBV6-5 combines with J gene TRBJ2-7; D remains ambiguous. Germline values: CDR1 MNHEY, CDR2 SVGAGI. The CDR3 spans 13 residues. Trimming removed 6 bases at V and 6 bases at J, with 15 bases between. The CDR3 sequence is CASRDPDGSEQYF. The CDR3, as DNA: TGTGCCAGCAGAGACCCTGACGGGTCCGAGCAGTACTTC.

The V call is TRBV5-6, the J call TRBJ1-1; D possibly corresponds to TRBD1 (5 bases). The V end was cut by 0 bases, the J end by 3 bases, with 12 bases between. This CDR3 is built from 15 residues. From germline, CDR1 is SGHDT and CDR2 YYEEEE. The CDR3 DNA follows: TGTGCCAGCAGCTTGGTCTCCAGGGATTACACTGAAGCTTTCTTT. Translated: CASSLVSRDYTEAFF.

The chain combines TRBV3-1 (or the pseudogene TRBV3-2) with TRBJ1-5; weak D call: TRBD1 (5 bases). Trimming pared 0 bases from V and 2 bases from J, leaving 8 bases between. This CDR3 is 15 amino acids long. Germline V gives CDR1 LGHDT, CDR2 YNNKEL (reference sequence). CDR3 region: CASSQDSRGNQPQHF. DNA of the CDR3: TGTGCCAGCAGCCAAGATTCCAGGGGCAATCAGCCCCAGCATTTT.

The chain links TRBV9 to TRBJ2-6; possible D gene TRBD1, 5 bases. The length of the CDR3 is 15 residues. Trimming removed 0 bases at V and 2 bases at J, with 6 bases between. Germline-derived CDR1 and CDR2 are SGDLS and YYNGEE. The CDR3 nucleotides read TGTGCCAGCAGCGTAGGGGGCACTGGGGCCAACGTCCTGACTTTC. This gives the protein CASSVGGTGANVLTF.

The chain carries TRBV6-5 and TRBJ1-1; maybe TRBD1 (6 bases). CDR3 length: 14 residues. V was shortened by 5 bases and J by 6 bases, with 16 bases between the two germline ends. The germline V gene encodes CDR1 MNHEY and CDR2 SVGAGI. The DNA of the CDR3 is TGTGCCAGCAGTCCGCAGGGGTCGGGCGCTGAAGCTTTCTTT. Translating gives CASSPQGSGAEAFF.

The V call is TRBV6-5, the J call TRBJ2-7, with D tentatively TRBD2 (6 bases). Germline values: CDR1 MNHEY, CDR2 SVGAGI. With 7 bases removed from V and 4 bases from J, the gap between germline ends came to 20 bases. CDR3 length: 15 residues. DNA for the CDR3: TGTGCCAGCACCCCGTGGGGGGACCGGGGGTACGAGCAGTACTTC. It translates to CASTPWGDRGYEQYF.

This rearrangement joins TRBV29-1 to TRBJ2-3; 8 bases align to TRBD1. There are 14 residues in the CDR3. V shed 7 bases, J shed 1 base, and the junction held 7 bases outside the gene matches. The germline CDR1 and CDR2 sequences are SQVTM and ANQGSEA. The CDR3 nucleotides are TGCAGCGGCAATACAGGGGGAGGCACAGATACGCAGTATTTT. This translates into CSGNTGGGTDTQYF.

The chain has TRBV30 and TRBJ2-3; 8 nucleotides match TRBD2. CDR1 and CDR2 from the germline V gene are GTSNPN and SVGIG (reference sequence). With V trimmed by 4 bases and J by 6 bases, 9 bases remained unmatched. There are 14 residues in the CDR3. The CDR3 protein is CAWTPAGGGDTQYF. CDR3 coding DNA: TGTGCCTGGACCCCCGCGGGAGGAGGTGATACGCAGTATTTT.

This clone was seen a handful of times. The rearrangement uses TRBV28 and TRBJ1-1; D uncertain. CDR1 is MDHEN, CDR2 SYDVKM, per germline. The CDR3 contains 16 residues. V shed 4 bases and J shed 4 bases, with 19 bases lying between them. CDR3 in amino acids: CASSWFGRAAGTEAFF. DNA of the CDR3: TGTGCCAGCAGTTGGTTTGGGAGGGCCGCGGGCACTGAAGCTTTCTTT.

The CDR3 DNA reads TGTGCCAGCAGTCCCAGGGGGCTGGGTCTGAGCGGCTACACCTTC. Amino acids: CASSPRGLGLSGYTF. This chain links TRBV28 with TRBJ1-2; 8 nucleotides match TRBD1. Germline V lookup: CDR1 MDHEN, CDR2 SYDVKM. The V segment lost 5 bases and the J segment 8 bases; nucleotides outside the gene matches: 13. The CDR3 has 15 amino acids.

The CDR3 DNA sequence: TGTGCCACCAGCAGTAGGGGTAGACCAGGGGACACTGAAGCTTTCTTT. Its translation is CATSSRGRPGDTEAFF. The V gene is TRBV15, the J gene TRBJ1-1, with a weak D call TRBD1 (6 bases). Trimming left V 3 bases short and J 3 bases short, with 17 bases between. The CDR3 is 16 residues long. Per germline, CDR1 LNHNV and CDR2 YYDKDF (reference sequence).

The gene calls are TRBV30 and TRBJ1-5; D not certain. Deletions cut 1 base from V and 4 bases from J, with 11 bases between. The CDR3 is 14 amino acids. The germline V gene encodes CDR1 GTSNPN and CDR2 SVGIG (reference sequence). CDR3: CAWSGLGANQPQHF. The CDR3 DNA is TGTGCCTGGAGTGGGCTGGGAGCGAATCAGCCCCAGCATTTT. The full variable domain, rest sourced from reference TRBV30 and TRBJ1-5, is SQTIHQWPATLVQPVGSPLSLECTVEGTSNPNLYWYRQAAGRGLQLLFYSVGIGQISSEVPQNLSASRPQDRQFILSSKKLLLSDSGFYLCAWSGLGANQPQHFGDGTRLSIL.

The CDR3: CASSFDRVGGYTF. CDR3 nucleotides: TGTGCCAGCTCATTCGACAGGGTAGGAGGCTACACCTTC. J is TRBJ1-2 and V is TRBV18; TRBD1 matches at 7 bases. J lost 8 bases, V lost 5 bases, and 8 bases had no gene match. The CDR3 has 13 residues. Germline V CDR1 and CDR2: KGHSH, LQKENI.

The chain links TRBV28 to TRBJ2-1; 7 bases match TRBD2. This CDR3 is built from 14 residues. The ends lost 5 bases at V and 7 bases at J; junction bases unmatched: 8. CDR1 MDHEN and CDR2 SYDVKM come from the germline V gene. The CDR3 DNA is TGTGCCAGCAGTCATGGACTAGTAGGGAATGAGCAGTTCTTC. Translated, it gives CASSHGLVGNEQFF.

In this sample, this clone turned up once. The chain links TRBV19 to TRBJ2-7, with 9 bases lining up with TRBD2. Germline CDR1 and CDR2: LNHDA and SQIVND (reference sequence). After removal of 3 bases from V and 7 bases from J, the junction contained 13 bases not matched to a gene. CDR3 size: 16 residues. The CDR3 bases are TGTGCCAGTAGTATCTGGGCGGCTAGCGGGACCGAAGAGCAGTACTTC. It yields the protein CASSIWAASGTEEQYF.

The V call is TRBV6-5, the J call TRBJ2-5, with 7 positions matching TRBD2. V lost 6 bases to trimming and J lost 5 bases; unmatched junction nucleotides: 9. The germline gives CDR1 MNHEY, CDR2 SVGAGI. The CDR3 has 14 residues. CDR3 sequence: CASRRTSGWETQYF. The CDR3 DNA sequence: TGTGCCAGCAGACGGACTAGTGGCTGGGAGACCCAGTACTTC.

This sequence joins TRBV6-5 and TRBJ1-1; D is undetermined. The V and J ends lost 0 bases and 0 bases respectively, with 11 bases between them. The CDR3 length is 16 residues. CDR1 is MNHEY and CDR2 is SVGAGI in the germline V gene. This CDR3 is CASSYSVAGLNTEAFF. In DNA, the CDR3 is TGTGCCAGCAGTTACTCCGTAGCGGGCCTGAACACTGAAGCTTTCTTT.

The DNA for the CDR3 is TGTGCCAGCAGCCTCCGGGACACAGATACGCAGTATTTT. Its translation is CASSLRDTDTQYF. This chain joins TRBV2 and TRBJ2-3; D may be TRBD2 (5 bases). Germline CDR1 is SNHLY and CDR2 is FYNNEI. V was clipped by 6 bases and J by 2 bases, with 9 bases between them. The CDR3 runs 13 residues.

The V gene is TRBV28, the J gene TRBJ2-7; D may be TRBD1 (5 bases). The length of the CDR3 is 16 residues. The V end lost 1 base, the J end lost 1 base, and 14 bases lay between the germline ends. Looked up from germline, CDR1 is MDHEN and CDR2 is SYDVKM. CDR3 protein: CASSLSDTFTSYEQYF. CDR3 in DNA: TGTGCCAGCAGTTTATCGGACACGTTCACTTCCTACGAGCAGTACTTC.

The chain links TRBV5-1 to TRBJ1-4; perhaps TRBD1 as D (5 bases). The germline V gene has CDR1 SGHRS and CDR2 YFSETQ. V gave up 1 base and J gave up 4 bases, with 11 bases separating them. There are 15 residues in the CDR3. The CDR3 nucleotides read TGCGCCAGCAGCTTGAAGCAGGGTGGTAATGAAAAACTGTTTTTT. This encodes CASSLKQGGNEKLFF.

V usage is TRBV7-6 and J usage is TRBJ2-5; no reliable D call. The germline gives CDR1 SGHVS, CDR2 FNYEAQ. Trimming removed 2 bases from V and 5 bases from J, with 9 bases in between. The CDR3 has 13 residues. The CDR3 DNA reads as TGTGCCAGCAGCTTATACAGTGGGGAGACCCAGTACTTC. Protein sequence: CASSLYSGETQYF.

V usage is TRBV4-2 and J usage is TRBJ2-3; 14 nucleotides match TRBD2. In germline, CDR1 is LGHNA, CDR2 YNFKEQ. With V trimmed by 1 base and J by 1 base, 4 bases remained unmatched. This CDR3 is 18 amino acids long. CDR3 nucleotides: TGTGCCAGCAGCCAAGGACTAGCGGGAGGGCTTGGCACAGATACGCAGTATTTT. The encoded protein is CASSQGLAGGLGTDTQYF.

This chain connects TRBV7-9 to TRBJ2-7; no clear D. Germline loops: CDR1 SEHNR, CDR2 FQNEAQ (reference sequence). With 3 bases removed from V and 2 bases from J, the gap between germline ends came to 8 bases. This CDR3 comprises 13 residues. The CDR3 nucleotides are TGTGCCAGCAGCTTTTCCCCCGCCTACGAGCAGTACTTC. This sequence encodes CASSFSPAYEQYF.

There are a few counts of this clone. The chain couples TRBV9 to TRBJ2-2; 7 bases line up with TRBD2. Losses at the gene ends were 3 bases for V and 2 bases for J; bases not matched to a gene: 10. The CDR3 loop spans 17 amino acids. Germline CDR1 is SGDLS and CDR2 is YYNGEE. CDR3 DNA sequence: TGTGCCAGCAGCGCCTCGAGATCGGGACTAAACACCGGGGAGCTGTTTTTT. The encoded protein is CASSASRSGLNTGELFF.